Here is one TCR beta chain with its context. The V gene end was trimmed by 0 bases and the J gene end by 0 bases; junction bases not matched to a gene: 9. This CDR3 has 19 amino acids. Germline V gene sequence: CDR1 LGHNA, CDR2 YNFKEQ. In the source study's methods: Reference gene primer amplification gave nucleated cell count estimates. Profiled with immunoSEQ multiplex PCR; TCRdb holds only in-frame clones, not every one. Clone size and the V and J calls come from that table; the DNA yielded D and trimming. Of some 45,000 clones in the sample, roughly three quarters are singletons; the top ten hold roughly 20%. This sample was included in a study of blood T cell repertoires in COVID-19. About the study: From T cells, B-cell-depleted T cells, or PBMCs came the material, which was cDNA or gDNA.

The receptor was isolated from a man between 65 and 85 years old with acute or convalescent COVID-19. The sequenced sample was peripheral blood. The V call is TRBV4-2, the J call TRBJ2-4; 9 nucleotides align to TRBD2. The CDR3, as DNA: TGTGCCAGCAGCCAAGATCTGGCGGGGGGGCGGCTAGCCAAAAACATTCAGTACTTC. Amino acids: CASSQDLAGGRLAKNIQYF.